This T cell receptor (beta chain) appears in the sequencing data of a study of PD-1 blockade in classical Hodgkin lymphoma. Study information: Intravenous delivery of nivolumab at 3 mg/kg to patients occurred every 2 weeks. Study results and limitations: Repertoire difference causes, possibly disease activity or prior therapy, remain undefined.

Relapse after autologous stem cell transplantation occurred in every patient, and brentuximab vedotin exposure varied. With regard to this clone: Antigen: not known.

Measured with immunoSEQ multiplex PCR; TCRdb has only the in-frame clones, and not every one. The sample yields fewer than 100,000 clones, about nine tenths seen once. The specimen comprised peripheral blood mononuclear cells (PBMCs), sampled at baseline. The receptor was isolated from a human donor with classical Hodgkin lymphoma.

The CDR3 protein is CASRLEIAHEQYF. DNA of the CDR3: TGTGCCAGCCGACTTGAGATAGCCCACGAGCAGTACTTC. The genes are TRBV28 and TRBJ2-7; no definite D call. Germline CDR1 and CDR2: MDHEN and SYDVKM. The germline V and J ends were trimmed by 8 bases and 5 bases, with 16 bases remaining between them. The CDR3 totals 13 residues.